This TCR beta chain was documented in a study of cytomegalovirus exposure and HLA in healthy donors. Study as a whole: One earlier analysis, a look at 150 million to 200 million T cells, found some 110 million unique TCR beta sequences.

All the people who gave samples were healthy bone marrow donors. In the case of this clone: Its antigen is currently unknown.

Study-wide results and limits: Using a false discovery rate of 0.05, a later analysis showed that 15,000 to 20,000 TCR beta sequences were associated with HLA alleles. A link between a missense DCLRE1C variant and TCR beta V- and J-gene trimming emerged from a later analysis.

PCR employed 60 Vbeta and 13 Jbeta primers. Measured with immunoSEQ multiplex PCR; TCRdb has only the in-frame clones, and not every one. The sample spans some 150,000 clones; the ten largest clones claim about 2%. The sequence was obtained from a young woman in good health and CMV-seronegative. The sequenced material came from PBMCs.

CDR3 protein: CASSSPGLDTQYF. In DNA form, the CDR3 reads TGTGCCAGCAGCTCTCCAGGGCTAGATACGCAGTATTTT. V usage is TRBV5-4 and J usage is TRBJ2-3; weak D call: TRBD1 (5 bases). The germline gives CDR1 SGHNT, CDR2 YYREEE (reference sequence). The V end lost 3 bases, the J end lost 5 bases, and 10 bases lay between the germline ends. The CDR3 covers 13 residues.